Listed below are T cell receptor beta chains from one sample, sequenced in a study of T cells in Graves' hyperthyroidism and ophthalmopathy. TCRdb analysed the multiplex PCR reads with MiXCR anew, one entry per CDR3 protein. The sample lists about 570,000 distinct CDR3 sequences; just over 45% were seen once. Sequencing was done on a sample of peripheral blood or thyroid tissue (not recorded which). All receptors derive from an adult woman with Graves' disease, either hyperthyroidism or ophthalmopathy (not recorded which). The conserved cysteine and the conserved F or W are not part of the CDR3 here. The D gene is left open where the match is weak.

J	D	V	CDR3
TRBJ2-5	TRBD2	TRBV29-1	SGEAGGRLAGVETQY
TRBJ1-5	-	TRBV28	ASSRLKGTGQPQH
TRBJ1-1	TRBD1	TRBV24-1	ATSASGTDPTDEAF
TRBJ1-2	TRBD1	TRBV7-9	ASSPEGARHGYT
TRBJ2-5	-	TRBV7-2	ASSLLTQY
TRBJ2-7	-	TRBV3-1	ASSHGPVAYEQY
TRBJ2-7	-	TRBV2	ASRGLAISYEQY
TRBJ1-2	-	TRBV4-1	ASSHRDYGYT
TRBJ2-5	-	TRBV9	ASSVSGTLETQY
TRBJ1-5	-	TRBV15	ATSTYFSNQPQH
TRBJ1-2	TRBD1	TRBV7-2	ASSQGLTGGYT
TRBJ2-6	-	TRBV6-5	ASSWPGAGANVLT
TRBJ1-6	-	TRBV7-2	ASSFGAGNNSPLH
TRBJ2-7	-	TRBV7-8	ASSLVPASASSYEQY
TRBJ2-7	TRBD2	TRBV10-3	AISGPGLAGDEQY
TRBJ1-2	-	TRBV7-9	ASSLPADMGTTN
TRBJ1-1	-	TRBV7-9	ASSPQGWDEAF
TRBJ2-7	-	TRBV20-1	SARVNGRVYEQY
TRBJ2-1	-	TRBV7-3	ASSLRSGAGQF
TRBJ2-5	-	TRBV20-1	SARPWGQETQY
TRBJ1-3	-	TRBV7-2	ASSPTAGIY
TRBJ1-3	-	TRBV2	ASSERVNSGNTIY